What follows describes a single TCR beta chain. TCRdb keeps only in-frame clones here, not all; method: immunoSEQ multiplex PCR. Of about 73,000 clones listed, about 92% are singletons. The sample is drawn from a study of OX40 agonist ivuxolimab in advanced cancers. Trimming took 4 bases from V and 4 from J, leaving 8 bases between them. The CDR3 is 12 residues long. Germline values: CDR1 SGHRS, CDR2 YFSETQ. The sample consisted of CD4+ or CD8+ T cells sorted from blood, taken in a trial of the OX40 agonist ivuxolimab. This chain joins TRBV5-1 and TRBJ1-1, with D hard to call. The origin of this receptor is an adult with an advanced solid tumor such as melanoma, head and neck, liver or kidney cancer. In nucleotides, the CDR3 is TGCGCCAGCAGCCACCCAAGCACTGAAGCTTTCTTT. Translation: CASSHPSTEAFF.